This TCR beta chain was sequenced in a study of blood T cell repertoires in COVID-19. Study information: Samples taken during acute and convalescent COVID-19 were collected in the United States, Italy and Spain. PBMCs, B-cell-depleted T cells, or T cells provided the cDNA or gDNA that made up the material.

Per the study methods: Researchers report that nucleated cell counts were estimated from reference gene primer amplification. Using immunoSEQ multiplex PCR, the repertoire was profiled, and TCRdb retains in-frame clones only, with some absent. That table gives V, J and clone size, and the DNA gave D and trimming. In the table there are 100,000 or so clones, approximately 86% of which are singletons. Trimming removed 5 bases from V and 2 bases from J, with 12 bases in between. The length of the CDR3 is 14 residues. Germline CDR1 is SGHRS and CDR2 is YFSETQ. The clonotype originates from a man in his fifties or sixties with acute or convalescent COVID-19. Sample: peripheral blood. V and J are TRBV5-1 and TRBJ2-3; D is unclear. CDR3 amino acids: CASRRFISTDTQYF. The CDR3 DNA follows: TGCGCCAGCAGGCGATTTATCTCCACAGATACGCAGTATTTT.